This TCR beta chain emerged from a study of blood T cell repertoires in COVID-19. V was cut by 5 bases and J by 1 base, with 15 bases left in between. This CDR3 has 17 residues. Germline V lookup: CDR1 MNHEY, CDR2 SVGEGT. This clone showed up just a few times. Some clones are missing from TCRdb's copy, which holds only in-frame ones; the method was immunoSEQ multiplex PCR. Of more than 95,000 clones listed, more than 70% are singletons. This TCR came from a woman older than 75 with COVID-19, enrolled during active disease. The sequencing sample was made of peripheral blood. This chain uses TRBV6-2 or TRBV6-3 with TRBJ1-6; perhaps TRBD1 as D (5 bases). The chain's CDR3 is CASSVTGPASYNSPLHF. For the CDR3, the DNA is TGTGCCAGCAGTGTTACAGGACCCGCTTCCTATAATTCACCCCTCCACTTT.